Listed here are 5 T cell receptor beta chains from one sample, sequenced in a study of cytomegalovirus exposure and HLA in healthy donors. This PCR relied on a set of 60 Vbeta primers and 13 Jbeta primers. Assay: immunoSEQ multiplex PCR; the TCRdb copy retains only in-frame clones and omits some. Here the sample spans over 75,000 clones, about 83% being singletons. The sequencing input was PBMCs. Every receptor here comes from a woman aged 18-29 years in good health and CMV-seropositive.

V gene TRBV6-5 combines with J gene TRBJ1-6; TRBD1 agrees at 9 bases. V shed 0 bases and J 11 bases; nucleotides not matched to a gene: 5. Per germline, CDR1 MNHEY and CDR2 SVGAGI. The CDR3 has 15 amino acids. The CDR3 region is CASSYSGTGITPLHF. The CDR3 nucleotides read TGTGCCAGCAGTTACTCGGGGACAGGGATCACACCCCTCCACTTT.

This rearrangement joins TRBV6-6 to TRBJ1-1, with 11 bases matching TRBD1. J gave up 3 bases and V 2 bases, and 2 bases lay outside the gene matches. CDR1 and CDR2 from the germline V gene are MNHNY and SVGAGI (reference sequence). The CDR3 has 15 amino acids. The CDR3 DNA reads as TGTGCCAGCAGTTACGGGACAGGGGGTCACACTGAAGCTTTCTTT. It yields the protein CASSYGTGGHTEAFF.

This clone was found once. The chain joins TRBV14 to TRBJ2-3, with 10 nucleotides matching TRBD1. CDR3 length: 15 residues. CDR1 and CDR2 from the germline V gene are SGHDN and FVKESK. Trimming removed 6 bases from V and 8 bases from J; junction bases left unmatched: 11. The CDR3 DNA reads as TGTGCCAGCAGTCGGACAGGGGGGCGAGTGGGTACGCAGTATTTT. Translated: CASSRTGGRVGTQYF.

This CDR3 reads CASSEALRGRSEAFF. The DNA of the CDR3 is TGTGCCAGCAGTGAGGCCCTAAGAGGGAGGTCGGAAGCTTTCTTT. The J gene is TRBJ1-1, the V gene TRBV2; D unclear. Trimming stripped 3 bases from V and 8 bases from J, with 19 bases between. The CDR3 covers 15 residues. CDR1 SNHLY and CDR2 FYNNEI come from the germline V gene.

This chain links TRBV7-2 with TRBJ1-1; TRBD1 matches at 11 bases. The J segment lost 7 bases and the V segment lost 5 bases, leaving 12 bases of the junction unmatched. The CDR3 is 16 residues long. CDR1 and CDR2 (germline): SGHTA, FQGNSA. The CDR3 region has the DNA TGTGCCAGCAGCCCCGGGGACAGGGGGAGGATGGATGAAGCTTTCTTT. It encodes CASSPGDRGRMDEAFF.